These 26 T cell receptor beta chains originate from one sample sequenced in a study of blood T cell repertoires in COVID-19. Sequenced by immunoSEQ multiplex PCR; TCRdb stores in-frame clones only, minus some. Here the sample spans about 380,000 clones, about 87% being singletons. What was sequenced was PBMCs or T cells enriched from blood (not recorded which). The receptors were sampled from a man in his thirties or forties who had recovered from COVID-19.

The chain's CDR3 is CASSYGQGSHGYTF. The DNA for the CDR3 is TGTGCCAGCAGTTACGGCCAGGGAAGCCATGGCTACACCTTC. The chain recombines TRBV6-5 with TRBJ1-2, with D possibly TRBD1 on 5 matching bases. Germline lookup yields CDR1 MNHEY and CDR2 SVGAGI. V was clipped by 2 bases and J by 6 bases, with 13 bases between them. The CDR3 runs 14 residues.

The chain has TRBV5-1 and TRBJ1-6; D perhaps matches TRBD1 (5 bases). Germline V gives CDR1 SGHRS, CDR2 YFSETQ. The V end lost 5 bases, the J end lost 9 bases, and 15 bases lay between the germline ends. The CDR3 is 14 amino acids. This chain's CDR3 is CASSWDVGGSPLHF. CDR3 nucleotides: TGCGCCAGCAGTTGGGACGTGGGAGGTTCACCCCTCCACTTT.

The chain links TRBV3-1 (or the pseudogene TRBV3-2) to TRBJ1-1; D ambiguous. Trimming stripped 4 bases from V and 4 bases from J, with 7 bases between. This CDR3 region has 12 residues. CDR1 is LGHDT, CDR2 YNNKEL, per germline (reference sequence). The CDR3, as DNA: TGTGCCAGCAGCCTCTCGCGCACTGAAGCTTTCTTT. This sequence encodes CASSLSRTEAFF.

This clone showed up just a few times. The V gene is TRBV9, the J gene TRBJ1-2, with TRBD1 as a possible D gene (6 bases). V was trimmed by 2 bases and J by 7 bases, leaving 9 bases between them. Germline loops: CDR1 SGDLS, CDR2 YYNGEE. This CDR3 has 12 residues. The DNA for the CDR3 is TGTGCCAGCAGCGTCTACAGGGCTGGCTACACCTTC. The encoded protein is CASSVYRAGYTF.

This clone was seen a handful of times. The chain has TRBV11-2 and TRBJ2-2, with D tentatively TRBD1 (7 bases). This CDR3 spans 15 amino acids. Germline CDR1 is SGHAT and CDR2 is FQNNGV. The V end lost 5 bases, the J end lost 7 bases, and 17 bases lay between the germline ends. CDR3 bases: TGTGCCAGCAGCGCCAGGGGGGTGTTTGGCGGGGAGCTGTTTTTT. Its translation: CASSARGVFGGELFF.

The V and J genes are TRBV11-2 and TRBJ2-5, with 8 bases identical to TRBD2. The CDR3 sequence is 16 residues long. The germline V gene encodes CDR1 SGHAT and CDR2 FQNNGV. Trimming took 1 base from V and 2 from J; bases not matched to a gene: 6. For the CDR3, the DNA is TGTGCCAGCAGCTTAGCGGGAGCGGGGGCACAAGAGACCCAGTACTTC. The encoded protein is CASSLAGAGAQETQYF. The complete variable domain, with remaining parts taken from reference TRBV11-2 and TRBJ2-5, reads EAGVAQSPRYKIIEKRQSVAFWCNPISGHATLYWYQQILGQGPKLLIQFQNNGVVDDSQLPKDRFSAERLKGVDSTLKIQPAKLEDSAVYLCASSLAGAGAQETQYFGPGTRLLVL.

The chain is built from TRBV5-4 and TRBJ2-1, with 11 bases aligning to TRBD1. Trimming removed 4 bases from V and 4 bases from J; junction bases left unmatched: 4. The V gene's germline CDR1 is SGHNT and CDR2 YYREEE (reference sequence). The CDR3 runs 15 residues. CDR3 nucleotides: TGTGCCAGCAGCCCCGGACAGGGGGCGTACAATGAGCAGTTCTTC. Its protein is CASSPGQGAYNEQFF.

V is TRBV7-9 and J is TRBJ1-4; TRBD1 agrees at 7 bases. The CDR3 covers 15 residues. Germline CDR1 reads SEHNR; CDR2 reads FQNEAQ (reference sequence). Unmatched junction bases numbered 9, after V lost 5 bases and J lost 6 bases. CDR3 loop: CASSPTGTAYEKLFF. For the CDR3, the DNA is TGTGCCAGCAGCCCGACTGGGACAGCGTATGAAAAACTGTTTTTT. Looking up the rest from reference TRBV7-9 and TRBJ1-4 gives the full variable domain: DTGVSQNPRHKITKRGQNVTFRCDPISEHNRLYWYRQTLGQGPEFLTYFQNEAQLEKSRLLSDRFSAERPKGSFSTLEIQRTEQGDSAMYLCASSPTGTAYEKLFFGSGTQLSVL.

The rearrangement joins TRBV11-2 to TRBJ1-4; no reliable D call. Trimming removed 0 bases at V and 1 base at J, with 6 bases between. From germline, CDR1 is SGHAT and CDR2 FQNNGV. The CDR3 consists of 15 residues. CDR3 bases: TGTGCCAGCAGCTTAGATGCGGGAACTAATGAAAAACTGTTTTTT. Its translation: CASSLDAGTNEKLFF.

V gene TRBV19 combines with J gene TRBJ1-5; the D gene is possibly TRBD1 (5 bases). Trimming left V 3 bases short and J 6 bases short, with 15 bases between. CDR3 length: 15 amino acids. Germline V gives CDR1 LNHDA, CDR2 SQIVND (reference sequence). The CDR3 nucleotides are TGTGCCAGTAGTATCCATTCGGGGGTACCTCAGCCCCAGCATTTT. This gives the protein CASSIHSGVPQPQHF.

The chain recombines TRBV20-1 with TRBJ1-1; no clear D. The CDR3 extends over 11 amino acids. Trimming pared 0 bases from V and 8 bases from J, leaving 7 bases between. Germline CDR1 reads DFQATT; CDR2 reads SNEGSKA (reference sequence). Here the CDR3 DNA reads TGCAGTGCTAGAGAGGGAGGGGAAGCTTTCTTT. Protein: CSAREGGEAFF.

The rearrangement links TRBV29-1 to TRBJ2-3, with 8 positions matching TRBD1. J lost 6 bases, V lost 6 bases, and 8 bases had no gene match. Germline-derived CDR1 and CDR2 are SQVTM and ANQGSEA. CDR3 length: 13 residues. CDR3 amino acids: CSVTGQGRDTQYF. The DNA of the CDR3 is TGCAGCGTGACCGGACAGGGAAGGGATACGCAGTATTTT.

V gene TRBV6-6 combines with J gene TRBJ2-7, with D hard to call. Trimming cost V 4 bases and J 5 bases, with 9 bases left between them. CDR1 is MNHNY, CDR2 SVGAGI, per germline (reference sequence). CDR3 length equals 12 residues. The CDR3 region has the DNA TGTGCCAGCAGTTTCCGTATCCACGAGCAGTACTTC. Translated, it gives CASSFRIHEQYF.

The CDR3 nucleotides read TGTGCCAGCAGCGAAGGACAGTTATTCTTCACCGGGGAGCTGTTTTTT. It codes for CASSEGQLFFTGELFF. This chain uses TRBV5-6 with TRBJ2-2; possible D gene TRBD1, 6 bases. The CDR3 contains 16 residues. Trimming removed 4 bases at V and 4 bases at J, with 17 bases between. CDR1 SGHDT and CDR2 YYEEEE come from the germline V gene.

The J gene is TRBJ1-6, the V gene TRBV4-2; no reliable D call. Trimming cost V 0 bases and J 5 bases, with 8 bases left between them. The CDR3 is made up of 15 amino acids. Germline CDR1 and CDR2: LGHNA and YNFKEQ. The CDR3 spells CASSQESVNNSPLHF. CDR3 DNA sequence: TGTGCCAGCAGCCAAGAGTCCGTAAATAATTCACCCCTCCACTTT.

Remarks on this clone: Other DNA sequences within the sample encode an identical CDR3. CDR3 region: CASSLGGTNEKLFF. The CDR3 region has the DNA TGTGCCAGCAGCTTGGGGGGTACTAATGAAAAACTGTTTTTT. This rearrangement joins TRBV7-2 to TRBJ1-4; the D gene is possibly TRBD1 (5 bases). This CDR3 spans 14 amino acids. The germline gives CDR1 SGHTA, CDR2 FQGNSA. Trimming removed 3 bases at V and 2 bases at J, with 7 bases between. Full variable domain (outside the CDR3, taken from reference TRBV7-2 and TRBJ1-4): GAGVSQSPSNKVTEKGKDVELRCDPISGHTALYWYRQSLGQGLEFLIYFQGNSAPDKSGLPSDRFSAERTGGSVSTLTIQRTQQEDSAVYLCASSLGGTNEKLFFGSGTQLSVL.

The chain uses TRBV27 and TRBJ1-5; D is undetermined. Germline V gene sequence: CDR1 MNHEY, CDR2 SMNVEV (reference sequence). V was pared by 3 bases and J by 4 bases, with 4 bases between. The CDR3 covers 12 residues. The CDR3 sequence: CASSFPNQPQHF. The CDR3, as DNA: TGTGCCAGCAGTTTCCCTAATCAGCCCCAGCATTTT.

V and J are TRBV29-1 and TRBJ1-1; TRBD1 is a possible D gene (5 bases). Trimming took off 5 bases at V and 1 base at J, with 11 bases between the two ends. The CDR3 spans 13 residues. Germline V CDR1 and CDR2: SQVTM, ANQGSEA. DNA for the CDR3: TGCAGCGTTAGGGGTCAGGCGAACACTGAAGCTTTCTTT. The encoded protein is CSVRGQANTEAFF.

This clone was recorded a few times. The chain joins TRBV5-4 to TRBJ1-6, with TRBD1 identical over 7 bases. This CDR3 region has 14 residues. CDR1 is SGHNT and CDR2 is YYREEE in the germline V gene (reference sequence). V trimming: 4 bases; J trimming: 8 bases; junction bases outside the gene matches: 6. As DNA, the CDR3 is TGTGCCAGCAGCCGTACAGGGGTCGATTCACCCCTCCACTTT. Translated, it gives CASSRTGVDSPLHF.

This chain joins TRBV2 and TRBJ1-1; D not resolved. The CDR3 has 13 amino acids. Per germline, CDR1 SNHLY and CDR2 FYNNEI. Trimming took 10 bases from V and 4 from J, leaving 16 bases between them. The CDR3 DNA is TGTGCCATCCTAGAGGGTAAAGGCACTGAAGCTTTCTTT. Protein sequence: CAILEGKGTEAFF.

This clone was recorded only once. The chain couples TRBV5-4 to TRBJ1-2; D perhaps matches TRBD1 (5 bases). CDR1 is SGHNT and CDR2 is YYREEE in the germline V gene (reference sequence). The germline V and J ends were trimmed by 7 bases and 6 bases, with 19 bases remaining between them. The CDR3 spans 14 residues. In DNA form, the CDR3 reads TGTGCCAGCGGGGGAGGGCAGGGTGAAAATGGCTACACCTTC. This encodes CASGGGQGENGYTF. Together with reference TRBV5-4 and TRBJ1-2, the CDR3 gives the full variable domain: ETGVTQSPTHLIKTRGQQVTLRCSSQSGHNTVSWYQQALGQGPQFIFQYYREEENGRGNFPPRFSGLQFPNYSSELNVNALELDDSALYLCASGGGQGENGYTFGSGTRLTVV.

The V and J genes are TRBV19 and TRBJ1-5, with D possibly being TRBD1 (5 bases). Germline V gene data show CDR1 as LNHDA and CDR2 as SQIVND (reference sequence). The CDR3 covers 15 residues. Trimming removed 1 base from V and 3 bases from J, with 10 bases in between. The CDR3 here is CASSIAQGYNQPQHF. CDR3 bases: TGTGCCAGTAGTATAGCCCAGGGATACAATCAGCCCCAGCATTTT.

This clone has just a few counts. The chain couples TRBV30 to TRBJ2-3; 10 bases agree with TRBD2. Germline CDR1 is GTSNPN and CDR2 is SVGIG (reference sequence). The CDR3 contains 14 residues. The V segment lost 8 bases and the J segment 8 bases; nucleotides outside the gene matches: 13. The CDR3 protein is CAGGVAGGPGTQYF. The CDR3 DNA follows: TGTGCCGGGGGCGTAGCGGGGGGCCCCGGTACGCAGTATTTT.

This sequence joins TRBV5-1 and TRBJ1-4; D is undetermined. V lost 0 bases and J 7 bases, leaving 7 bases between the germline ends. Germline lookup yields CDR1 SGHRS and CDR2 YFSETQ. This CDR3 has 13 amino acids. The CDR3 loop reads CASSLDVSEKLFF. In nucleotides, the CDR3 is TGCGCCAGCAGCTTGGACGTTAGTGAAAAACTGTTTTTT. The full variable domain, its missing parts supplied by reference TRBV5-1 and TRBJ1-4, is KAGVTQTPRYLIKTRGQQVTLSCSPISGHRSVSWYQQTPGQGLQFLFEYFSETQRNKGNFPGRFSGRQFSNSRSEMNVSTLELGDSALYLCASSLDVSEKLFFGSGTQLSVL.

The V and J genes are TRBV29-1 and TRBJ1-1; perhaps TRBD1 as D (6 bases). The germline CDR1 and CDR2 sequences are SQVTM and ANQGSEA. The CDR3 totals 13 residues. Deletions cut 6 bases from V and 2 bases from J, with 13 bases between. The CDR3 nucleotides are TGCAGCGTCTTGAGAGGGGGAAACACTGAAGCTTTCTTT. Amino acid sequence: CSVLRGGNTEAFF.

The V and J genes are TRBV9 and TRBJ1-2, with a weak D call TRBD1 (6 bases). V dropped 4 bases and J dropped 4 bases, with 14 bases sitting between them. The CDR3 totals 14 residues. CDR1 SGDLS and CDR2 YYNGEE come from the germline V gene. In nucleotides, the CDR3 is TGTGCCAGCAGCCCCCGGACAGCTTCCTATGGCTACACCTTC. Residues: CASSPRTASYGYTF.